Given below is one T cell receptor (beta chain) in context. The antigen is not known. The data stem from a study of vaccination effects on CD4 cells after COVID-19. The authors isolated CD4+ T cells after 10 days of culture. Participants were given two doses of BNT162b2 or mRNA-1273 vaccine. Assay: immunoSEQ multiplex PCR; the TCRdb copy retains only in-frame clones and omits some. Here the sample spans 57,000 or so clones, 78% being singletons. This specimen was CD4+ T cells from PBMCs cultured without peptide, taken after COVID-19 vaccination. The receptor comes from a human donor who received a COVID-19 vaccine.

The CDR3 region is CASSLPLGSKNIQYF. The CDR3, as DNA: TGTGCCAGCAGTCTTCCCTTAGGGAGCAAAAACATTCAGTACTTC. This sequence joins TRBV6-2 or TRBV6-3 and TRBJ2-4; TRBD2 is a possible D gene (5 bases). The V gene's germline CDR1 is MNHEY and CDR2 SVGEGT. There are 15 residues in the CDR3. With 5 bases removed from V and 3 bases from J, the gap between germline ends came to 14 bases.